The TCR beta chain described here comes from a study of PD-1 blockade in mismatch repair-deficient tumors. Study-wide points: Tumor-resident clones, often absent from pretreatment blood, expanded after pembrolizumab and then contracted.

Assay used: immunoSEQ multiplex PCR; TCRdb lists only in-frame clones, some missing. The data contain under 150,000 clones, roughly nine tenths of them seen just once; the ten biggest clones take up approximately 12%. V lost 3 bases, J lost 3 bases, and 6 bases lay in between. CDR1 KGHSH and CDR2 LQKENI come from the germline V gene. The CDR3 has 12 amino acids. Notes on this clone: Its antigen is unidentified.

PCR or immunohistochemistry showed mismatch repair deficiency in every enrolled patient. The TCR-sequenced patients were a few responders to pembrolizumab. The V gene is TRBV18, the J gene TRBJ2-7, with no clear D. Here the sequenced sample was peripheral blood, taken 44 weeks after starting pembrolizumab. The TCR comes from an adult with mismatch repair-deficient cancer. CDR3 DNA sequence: TGTGCCAGCTCACCCAGAGTCTACGAGCAGTACTTC. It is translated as CASSPRVYEQYF.